The 32 T cell receptor beta chains listed next were all sequenced from one sample in a study of shared clonotypes between healthy human individuals. The protocol was immunoSEQ multiplex PCR, while the TCRdb copy is restricted to in-frame clones and leaves out a portion. The data show a few million clones, with approximately 92% seen just once and over 0.12% held by the top ten. The material sequenced was naive CD4+ T cells sorted from blood. Indicated subset: CD45RA+ positively selected. The source of these receptors is a man between 18 and 35 years old in good health.

The CDR3 loop is CAWSDGTNNEQFF. CDR3 nucleotides: TGTGCCTGGAGCGATGGGACAAACAATGAGCAGTTCTTC. The V and J genes are TRBV30 and TRBJ2-1; D is perhaps TRBD1 (6 bases). Germline CDR1 and CDR2: GTSNPN and SVGIG (reference sequence). CDR3 length equals 13 residues. Trimming left V 3 bases short and J 5 bases short, with 11 bases between. The full variable domain, completed using reference TRBV30 and TRBJ2-1, is SQTIHQWPATLVQPVGSPLSLECTVEGTSNPNLYWYRQAAGRGLQLLFYSVGIGQISSEVPQNLSASRPQDRQFILSSKKLLLSDSGFYLCAWSDGTNNEQFFGPGTRLTVL.

The genes are TRBV7-2 and TRBJ1-6; D is unclear. This CDR3 region has 12 residues. Germline V gene sequence: CDR1 SGHTA, CDR2 FQGNSA. Trimming took off 3 bases at V and 7 bases at J, with 4 bases between the two ends. CDR3 DNA: TGTGCCAGCAGCTTGATCAATTCACCCCTCCACTTT. It is translated as CASSLINSPLHF. Filled out from reference TRBV7-2 and TRBJ1-6, the complete variable domain reads GAGVSQSPSNKVTEKGKDVELRCDPISGHTALYWYRQSLGQGLEFLIYFQGNSAPDKSGLPSDRFSAERTGGSVSTLTIQRTQQEDSAVYLCASSLINSPLHFGNGTRLTVT.

The CDR3 DNA reads as TGTGCCTGGAGCGCCGGGACTAGCGGGGGCTACGAGCAGTACTTC. Amino acids: CAWSAGTSGGYEQYF. The V and J genes are TRBV30 and TRBJ2-7; 14 nucleotides align to TRBD2. This CDR3 comprises 15 residues. V shed 3 bases, J shed 3 bases, and the junction held 4 bases outside the gene matches. Germline-derived CDR1 and CDR2 are GTSNPN and SVGIG (reference sequence).

V gene TRBV19 combines with J gene TRBJ2-4; D call uncertain. V shed 0 bases and J shed 2 bases, with 2 bases lying between them. The CDR3 covers 13 residues. The germline gives CDR1 LNHDA, CDR2 SQIVND (reference sequence). The CDR3 is CASSIEPKNIQYF. The CDR3 nucleotides read TGTGCCAGTAGTATAGAGCCCAAAAACATTCAGTACTTC.

The chain has TRBV18 and TRBJ2-7; D call uncertain. Per the germline V gene, CDR1 is KGHSH and CDR2 is LQKENI. The V end lost 0 bases, the J end lost 4 bases, and 10 bases lay between the germline ends. The CDR3 sequence is 14 residues long. CDR3 DNA sequence: TGTGCCAGCTCACCACCGAATGGTGTGTACGAGCAGTACTTC. Its protein is CASSPPNGVYEQYF.

The chain has TRBV21-1 and TRBJ1-3; the table names TRBD1, a call not compared with the DNA. TRBV21-1 is recorded as a pseudogene. This CDR3 comprises 17 residues. The CDR3 loop reads CATQLRRTVRSGNTIYF. CDR3 in DNA: TGTGCCACACAATTAAGAAGGACAGTTCGCTCTGGAAACACCATATATTTT.

The chain carries TRBV10-3 and TRBJ2-5; no definite D call. Germline CDR1 is ENHRY and CDR2 is SYGVKD. V lost 6 bases to trimming and J lost 2 bases, with 7 bases between them. The CDR3 is made up of 12 amino acids. CDR3 residues: CAIRARQETQYF. DNA for the CDR3: TGTGCCATCAGGGCTAGACAAGAGACCCAGTACTTC.

The chain joins TRBV30 to TRBJ2-2, with 11 nucleotides matching TRBD2. The V gene's germline CDR1 is GTSNPN and CDR2 SVGIG (reference sequence). The CDR3 totals 16 residues. V shed 0 bases and J 2 bases; nucleotides not matched to a gene: 2. In nucleotides, the CDR3 is TGTGCCTGGAGTGTACGACTAGCGGGAAACACCGGGGAGCTGTTTTTT. Translation: CAWSVRLAGNTGELFF.

CDR3 coding DNA: TGCGCCATGCCCTACCCAGAGTTTCGGCGAAACACCATATATTTT. Translating gives CAMPYPEFRRNTIYF. This rearrangement joins TRBV5-1 to TRBJ1-3; unclear D gene. Trimming stripped 9 bases from V and 5 bases from J, with 21 bases between. Germline lookup yields CDR1 SGHRS and CDR2 YFSETQ. CDR3 size: 15 residues.

The chain has TRBV29-1 and TRBJ2-3; D unclear. V lost 6 bases to trimming and J lost 4 bases, with 11 bases between them. Per germline, CDR1 SQVTM and CDR2 ANQGSEA. The CDR3 sequence is 12 residues long. The CDR3 DNA reads TGCAGCGTGTCCCGTTGGGCAGATACGCAGTATTTT. Its protein product is CSVSRWADTQYF.

This CDR3 reads CASSMKGVGSPLHF. CDR3 coding DNA: TGTGCCAGTAGTATGAAAGGGGTTGGATCACCCCTCCACTTT. The genes are TRBV19 and TRBJ1-6, with D possibly TRBD1 on 5 matching bases. This CDR3 comprises 14 residues. Trimming took off 3 bases at V and 10 bases at J, with 13 bases between the two ends. CDR1 and CDR2 from the germline V gene are LNHDA and SQIVND (reference sequence).

This clone was detected only once. This rearrangement joins TRBV6-6 to TRBJ1-2, with D possibly matching TRBD1 (5 bases). Between the trimmed V and J ends, which lost 6 bases and 0 bases, there was a span of 14 bases. CDR3 length: 15 amino acids. Germline V gene lookup returns CDR1 MNHNY and CDR2 SVGAGI (reference sequence). CDR3 sequence reads: CASRPRGGSNYGYTF. The CDR3 DNA is TGTGCCAGCAGACCCCGGGGGGGATCTAACTATGGCTACACCTTC.

This rearrangement joins TRBV18 to TRBJ1-6; D perhaps matches TRBD1 (5 bases). Between the trimmed V and J ends, which lost 6 bases and 6 bases, there was a span of 15 bases. Germline-derived CDR1 and CDR2 are KGHSH and LQKENI. CDR3 size: 15 residues. The chain's CDR3 is CASSPREGTNSPLHF. CDR3 coding DNA: TGTGCCAGCTCGCCCCGGGAGGGGACTAATTCACCCCTCCACTTT.

The chain is built from TRBV6-6 and TRBJ2-1, with D maybe TRBD2 (5 bases). From germline, CDR1 is MNHNY and CDR2 SVGAGI (reference sequence). The V and J ends lost 9 bases and 4 bases respectively, with 7 bases between them. The CDR3 is 11 amino acids. For the CDR3, the DNA is TGTGCCAGTGGACTGTACAATGAGCAGTTCTTC. Translation gives CASGLYNEQFF.

The chain has TRBV9 and TRBJ2-1; 11 bases align to TRBD2. From germline, CDR1 is SGDLS and CDR2 YYNGEE. The CDR3 contains 19 residues. V dropped 0 bases and J dropped 4; count of bases not matched to a gene: 12. As DNA, the CDR3 is TGTGCCAGCAGCGTAGGGCAGGGGGGTACTAGCGGGAGTTACAATGAGCAGTTCTTC. It yields the protein CASSVGQGGTSGSYNEQFF.

As regards this clone: Within the sample, other DNA sequences also encode this same CDR3. The chain couples TRBV18 to TRBJ1-4; 8 positions match TRBD1. The J segment lost 8 bases and the V segment lost 2 bases, leaving 4 bases of the junction unmatched. The CDR3 extends over 14 amino acids. Germline loops: CDR1 KGHSH, CDR2 LQKENI. The CDR3 DNA is TGTGCCAGCTCACCAGGACAGGGACGAGAAAAACTGTTTTTT. It specifies CASSPGQGREKLFF.

The V call is TRBV4-1, the J call TRBJ2-3, with TRBD1 matching 9 bases. The CDR3 spans 15 residues. From germline, CDR1 is MGHRA and CDR2 YSYEKL. V lost 4 bases, J lost 5 bases, and 7 bases stayed unmatched. The CDR3 here is CASSRTGGSLDTQYF. In DNA, the CDR3 is TGCGCCAGCAGCCGAACAGGGGGCTCCTTAGATACGCAGTATTTT.

This chain connects TRBV4-3 to TRBJ2-4, with 7 bases identical to TRBD1. Trimming cost V 4 bases and J 0 bases; bases outside gene matches: 6. This CDR3 contains 16 residues. CDR1 is LGHNA, CDR2 YSLEER, per germline. The CDR3 is CASSPGTEIAKNIQYF. In DNA, the CDR3 is TGCGCCAGCAGCCCCGGGACAGAGATAGCCAAAAACATTCAGTACTTC.

The chain recombines TRBV6-6 with TRBJ2-5; possibly TRBD1 for D (6 bases). V was pared by 0 bases and J by 0 bases, with 11 bases between. This CDR3 comprises 16 residues. The germline V gene has CDR1 MNHNY and CDR2 SVGAGI (reference sequence). The CDR3 sequence is CASSYSAGQYQETQYF. The CDR3 coding sequence is TGTGCCAGCAGTTACTCGGCAGGACAGTACCAAGAGACCCAGTACTTC.

This clone was seen a single time. V gene TRBV7-9 combines with J gene TRBJ2-7; 12 bases are shared with TRBD2. Trimming cost V 7 bases and J 5 bases; bases outside gene matches: 6. Germline V gene data show CDR1 as SEHNR and CDR2 as FQNEAQ (reference sequence). This CDR3 comprises 14 residues. CDR3 coding DNA: TGTGCCAGCAACCCTAGCGGGGGGGCCCACGAGCAGTACTTC. It codes for CASNPSGGAHEQYF.

V gene TRBV5-4 combines with J gene TRBJ1-3; D not resolved. The CDR3 extends over 17 amino acids. V was clipped by 0 bases and J by 0 bases, with 13 bases between them. CDR1 is SGHNT and CDR2 is YYREEE in the germline V gene (reference sequence). In DNA, the CDR3 is TGTGCCAGCAGCTTGGGGTACTCCGGCCGCTCTGGAAACACCATATATTTT. As protein: CASSLGYSGRSGNTIYF.

About this clone: The same CDR3 is also encoded by other DNA sequences in this sample. The chain couples TRBV5-1 to TRBJ2-5; D remains ambiguous. The V gene lost 3 bases and the J gene lost 5 bases, with 5 bases spanning the gap. This CDR3 has 11 amino acids. Germline loops: CDR1 SGHRS, CDR2 YFSETQ. CDR3 amino acids: CASSWKETQYF. CDR3 in DNA: TGCGCCAGCAGCTGGAAGGAGACCCAGTACTTC.

The chain links TRBV4-1 to TRBJ1-1; 8 bases are shared with TRBD1. With 2 bases clipped from V and 1 base from J, the junction kept 9 bases outside the gene matches. The CDR3 runs to 17 residues. Germline V lookup: CDR1 MGHRA, CDR2 YSYEKL. The CDR3 DNA follows: TGCGCCAGCAGCCAAACTGACAGGGGACGAGGGAACACTGAAGCTTTCTTT. This codes for CASSQTDRGRGNTEAFF.

The chain joins TRBV29-1 to TRBJ1-2; D call uncertain. This CDR3 comprises 14 residues. V lost 1 base and J lost 2, with 11 bases in between. Looked up from germline, CDR1 is SQVTM and CDR2 is ANQGSEA. DNA for the CDR3: TGCAGCGTTGAAGTACAGACACAGAACTATGGCTACACCTTC. Translating it yields CSVEVQTQNYGYTF.

Remarks on this clone: Other DNA sequences in the same sample also yield this CDR3. This rearrangement joins TRBV5-1 to TRBJ1-1; D is undetermined. CDR1 is SGHRS, CDR2 YFSETQ, per germline. Trimming took off 1 base at V and 5 bases at J, with 9 bases between the two ends. The CDR3 is 13 residues long. This chain's CDR3 is CASSLIGVTEAFF. CDR3 bases: TGCGCCAGCAGCTTGATTGGGGTTACTGAAGCTTTCTTT.

J is TRBJ2-7 and V is TRBV4-1; D perhaps matches TRBD2 (5 bases). CDR3 length: 15 amino acids. V gave up 0 bases and J gave up 3 bases, with 12 bases separating them. CDR1 is MGHRA and CDR2 is YSYEKL in the germline V gene. The CDR3 DNA reads TGCGCCAGCAGCCAAGAGGAGGCGGGCTTCTACGAGCAGTACTTC. Translation: CASSQEEAGFYEQYF.

The V call is TRBV5-8, the J call TRBJ1-5, with TRBD1 as a possible D gene (6 bases). Germline V gives CDR1 SGHTS, CDR2 YDEGEE. The CDR3 runs to 13 residues. Between the trimmed V and J ends, which lost 5 bases and 7 bases, there was a span of 13 bases. CDR3 sequence reads: CASRSTGNQPQHF. The CDR3 nucleotides are TGTGCCAGCAGGAGTACAGGGAACCAGCCCCAGCATTTT. Looking up the rest from reference TRBV5-8 and TRBJ1-5 gives the full variable domain: EAGVTQSPTHLIKTRGQQATLRCSPISGHTSVYWYQQALGLGLQFLLWYDEGEERNRGNFPPRFSGRQFPNYSSELNVNALELEDSALYLCASRSTGNQPQHFGDGTRLSIL.

The V gene is TRBV6-1, the J gene TRBJ2-7; 10 bases match TRBD1. This CDR3 region has 15 residues. Germline V gene data show CDR1 as MNHNS and CDR2 as SASEGT. The V and J ends lost 1 base and 2 bases, in that order; junction bases with no gene match: 2. CDR3 DNA sequence: TGTGCCAGCAGTGAAGGGACAGGGGGACCCTACGAGCAGTACTTC. This gives the protein CASSEGTGGPYEQYF.

The rearrangement joins TRBV7-9 to TRBJ2-1; perhaps TRBD2 as D (5 bases). The CDR3 is 16 amino acids. V shed 0 bases and J shed 1 base, with 10 bases lying between them. CDR1 SEHNR and CDR2 FQNEAQ come from the germline V gene (reference sequence). The CDR3 loop is CASSLAPPGSYNEQFF. The CDR3 DNA sequence: TGTGCCAGCAGCTTAGCGCCTCCGGGGTCCTACAATGAGCAGTTCTTC.

The chain links TRBV5-8 to TRBJ1-5, with 8 bases matching TRBD1. The CDR3 runs to 14 residues. Per the germline V gene, CDR1 is SGHTS and CDR2 is YDEGEE. V lost 6 bases, J lost 4 bases, and 6 bases stayed unmatched. The DNA of the CDR3 is TGTGCCAGCACCATGGACAGGGATAATCAGCCCCAGCATTTT. Its protein is CASTMDRDNQPQHF.

The chain couples TRBV2 to TRBJ2-5, with D uncertain. Germline V gene lookup returns CDR1 SNHLY and CDR2 FYNNEI. Between the trimmed V and J ends, which lost 8 bases and 5 bases, there was a span of 9 bases. The CDR3 contains 11 residues. The CDR3 reads CASRTWETQYF. In DNA, the CDR3 is TGTGCCAGCCGTACTTGGGAGACCCAGTACTTC.

The chain's CDR3 is CATELGATGNTIYF. CDR3 DNA: TGTGCCACCGAGCTTGGGGCTACAGGAAACACCATATATTTT. This chain joins TRBV7-9 and TRBJ1-3, with a weak D call TRBD1 (5 bases). The CDR3 length is 14 residues. V lost 10 bases and J 4 bases, leaving 17 bases between the germline ends. Germline V gives CDR1 SEHNR, CDR2 FQNEAQ (reference sequence).